Below, one T cell receptor (beta chain) is given with its context. Its antigen is not known. The data belong to a study of cytomegalovirus exposure and HLA in healthy donors. Notes on the study in general: 150 or so TCR beta chains were listed as cytomegalovirus-associated.

Using immunoSEQ multiplex PCR, the repertoire was profiled, and TCRdb retains in-frame clones only, with some absent. This table has fewer than 150,000 clones, around 88% appearing once. Germline loops: CDR1 SGHRS, CDR2 YFSETQ. The CDR3 length is 13 residues. V lost 0 bases and J 6 bases, leaving 10 bases between the germline ends. Sequenced material: PBMCs. The clonotype was recovered from a man aged 18-30 years in good health and CMV-seronegative. The chain combines TRBV5-1 with TRBJ2-7; no clear D. The CDR3 DNA reads as TGCGCCAGCAGCTTGGCCATCGGTTCCGAGCAGTACTTC. Encoded protein: CASSLAIGSEQYF.